The rows below give T cell receptor beta chains drawn from one sample of a study of shared clonotypes between healthy human individuals. TCRdb's table, derived via immunoSEQ multiplex PCR, lists solely in-frame clones and lacks some. The sample lists around 1 million clones; roughly 72% were seen once. Material: memory CD4+ T cells sorted from blood. The receptors originated from a man between 18 and 35 years old in good health. Each CDR3 is given with its conserved first and last residue. A D gene is named only where the DNA matches it firmly. Part of the rows lack a size; the others show once, few, many or a class for expanded clones.

j_call clone_size v_call d_call cdr3_nt cdr3_aa
TRBJ1-1 . TRBV9 . TGTGCCAGCAGCGACAGGGAGAACACTGAAGCTTTCTTT CASSDRENTEAFF
TRBJ2-7 . TRBV7-2 TRBD2 TGTGCCAGCAGCTGGGGCGGGAGCTCCTACGAGCAGTACTTC CASSWGGSSYEQYF
TRBJ1-1 . TRBV5-6 . TGTGCCAGCAGCTTGTATGGGACTAGCACTGAAGCTTTCTTT CASSLYGTSTEAFF
TRBJ2-7 once TRBV9 TRBD2 TGTGCCAGCAGCGTAGCTTCGACTAGCGGCTCCTACGAGCAGTACTTC CASSVASTSGSYEQYF
TRBJ2-7 . TRBV4-3 TRBD2 TGCGCCAGCAGCCAAGTTACTAGCGGGAACTACGAGCAGTACTTC CASSQVTSGNYEQYF
TRBJ1-2 . TRBV5-4 . TGTGCCAGCAGCTTGGCAGGCAGGGGCTATGGCTACACCTTC CASSLAGRGYGYTF
TRBJ1-4 . TRBV4-1 . TGCGCCAGCAGCCATCGAGCAGGGACTGCAACTAATGAAAAACTGTTTTTT CASSHRAGTATNEKLFF
TRBJ1-3 . TRBV6-5 TRBD1 TGTGCCAGCAGTCCCGGGACAGGGGGAAACACCATATATTTT CASSPGTGGNTIYF
TRBJ1-6 . TRBV5-1 TRBD1 TGCGCCAGCAGCTTGGGGACAGGGCGGGGGTCACCCCTCCACTTT CASSLGTGRGSPLHF
TRBJ2-6 . TRBV7-2 . TGTGCCAGCAGCTTAGGCCCCGGGACTGGGGCCAACGTCCTGACTTTC CASSLGPGTGANVLTF
TRBJ2-5 . TRBV5-4 . TGTGCCAGCAGCAGGGGAAAACAAGAGACCCAGTACTTC CASSRGKQETQYF
TRBJ2-3 . TRBV5-4 . TGTGCCGCGGGGGCAGAATTACTCACAGATACGCAGTATTTT CAAGAELLTDTQYF
TRBJ2-1 . TRBV29-1 . TGCAGCGTTGTGGGGGGCTACAATGAGCAGTTCTTC CSVVGGYNEQFF
TRBJ1-2 . TRBV28 . TGTGCCAGCAGTGGCGCCGGGGGCGCTGGCTATGGCTACACCTTC CASSGAGGAGYGYTF